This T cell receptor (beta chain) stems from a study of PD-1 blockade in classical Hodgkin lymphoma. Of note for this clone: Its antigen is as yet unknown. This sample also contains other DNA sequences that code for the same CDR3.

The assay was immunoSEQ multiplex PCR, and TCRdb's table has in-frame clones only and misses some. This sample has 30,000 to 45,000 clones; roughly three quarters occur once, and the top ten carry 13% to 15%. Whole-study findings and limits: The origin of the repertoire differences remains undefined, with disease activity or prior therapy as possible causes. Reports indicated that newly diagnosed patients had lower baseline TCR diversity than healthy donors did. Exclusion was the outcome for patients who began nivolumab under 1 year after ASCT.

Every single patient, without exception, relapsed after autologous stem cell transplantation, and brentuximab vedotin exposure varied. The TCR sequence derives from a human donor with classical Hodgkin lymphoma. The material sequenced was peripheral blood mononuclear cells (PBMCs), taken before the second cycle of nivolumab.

The CDR3 region is CASSLGGDFYEQYF. CDR3 DNA: TGTGCCAGCAGCTTAGGCGGGGATTTTTACGAGCAGTACTTC. The gene calls are TRBV5-6 and TRBJ2-7; maybe TRBD2 (6 bases). The CDR3 spans 14 residues. V lost 2 bases, J lost 4 bases, and 13 bases lay in between. Germline V lookup: CDR1 SGHDT, CDR2 YYEEEE.